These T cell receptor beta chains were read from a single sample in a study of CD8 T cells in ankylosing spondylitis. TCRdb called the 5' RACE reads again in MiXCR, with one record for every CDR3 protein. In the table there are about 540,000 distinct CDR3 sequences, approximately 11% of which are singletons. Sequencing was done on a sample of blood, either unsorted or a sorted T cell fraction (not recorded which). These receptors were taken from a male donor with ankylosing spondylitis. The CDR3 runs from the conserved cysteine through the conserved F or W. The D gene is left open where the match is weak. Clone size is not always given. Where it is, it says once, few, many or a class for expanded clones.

TGTGCCAGCAACCCACCGGAGGGGGTCGGAGGGGAGCAGTTCTTC | CASNPPEGVGGEQFF | - | TRBV12-3/TRBV12-4 | - | TRBJ2-1
TGTGCCAGCAGTTTAGGGACGGACCAGAATGAGCAGTTCTTC | CASSLGTDQNEQFF | few | TRBV28 | - | TRBJ2-1
TGCAGTGCTAGAGAGACCTACGAGCAGTACTTC | CSARETYEQYF | few | TRBV20-1 | - | TRBJ2-7
TGTGCCAGCAGTTCCGTAGGGATGGCGGGGTATGGCTACACCTTC | CASSSVGMAGYGYTF | few | TRBV27 | - | TRBJ1-2
TGTGCCAGCAGCTTCCTCCCCCAGCAGGCGGGGAGAGATACGCAGTATTTT | CASSFLPQQAGRDTQYF | few | TRBV7-2 | - | TRBJ2-3
TGTGCCAGCTCACGTCAATCTAGCGGGACCTACAATGAGCAGTTCTTC | CASSRQSSGTYNEQFF | few | TRBV18 | TRBD2 | TRBJ2-1
TGTGCCAGCTCAAGGAGACAGGGGATCGAAAACACTGAAGCTTTCTTT | CASSRRQGIENTEAFF | few | TRBV18 | TRBD1 | TRBJ1-1
TGTGCCCTAGGGGCGGTTACGGGTCGCACAGATACGCAGTATTTT | CALGAVTGRTDTQYF | few | TRBV28 | - | TRBJ2-3
TGTGCCAGCAGCCAGAGATCTAGCGGGAGCCTCGGGAATACGCAGTATTTT | CASSQRSSGSLGNTQYF | - | TRBV13 | TRBD2 | TRBJ2-3
TGTGCCAGCAGCCAGAACGAGGCTGGGGAGCTGTTTTTT | CASSQNEAGELFF | few | TRBV7-2 | - | TRBJ2-2
TGTGCCAGCAGGCGAGCACAGGGAGCCTCCTACGAGCAGTACTTC | CASRRAQGASYEQYF | - | TRBV6-1 | - | TRBJ2-7
TGTGCCAGCAGCCTGCTCGGGGTTCGGGGAGAAAAACTGTTTTTT | CASSLLGVRGEKLFF | - | TRBV7-2 | - | TRBJ1-4
TGTGCCAGCAGCTTGGGGCAGGGGCTGAGCACAGATACGCAGTATTTT | CASSLGQGLSTDTQYF | - | TRBV7-9 | - | TRBJ2-3
TGCGCCAGCAGCTCCCAGGGACAGGGTAATAATTCACCCCTCCACTTT | CASSSQGQGNNSPLHF | few | TRBV5-1 | TRBD1 | TRBJ1-6
TGTGCCAGCAGCTTAGAAGGGACAAGGAACACTGAAGCTTTCTTT | CASSLEGTRNTEAFF | many | TRBV13 | - | TRBJ1-1
TGCAGTGCTCCCTCCGGGACTAGCGTTTACAATGAGCAGTTCTTC | CSAPSGTSVYNEQFF | few | TRBV20-1 | TRBD2 | TRBJ2-1
TGTGCCAGCAGTCCGTCAGGAGGAAATTCACCCCTCCACTTT | CASSPSGGNSPLHF | few | TRBV3-1 | - | TRBJ1-6
TGCGCCAGCAGGCGAGCGGGTAGCACAGATACGCAGTATTTT | CASRRAGSTDTQYF | many | TRBV5-1 | - | TRBJ2-3
TGCGCCAGCAGCCAGCAGGGGGCATCGTCCGGGGAGCTGTTTTTT | CASSQQGASSGELFF | few | TRBV5-1 | TRBD1 | TRBJ2-2
TGTGCCAGCAGCCCCTTCGGGGTGCCAGGGGTAAAGATTGACTCTGGAAACACCATATATTTT | CASSPFGVPGVKIDSGNTIYF | few | TRBV5-6 | - | TRBJ1-3
TGTGCCAGCAGCCCTAGCGGGAGGTCTGATGAGCAGTTCTTC | CASSPSGRSDEQFF | few | TRBV5-4 | TRBD2 | TRBJ2-1
TGTGCCACCAGTGATGCGGATTCCGGCTACACCTTC | CATSDADSGYTF | - | TRBV24-1 | - | TRBJ1-2
TGTGCCAGTAGTCTACCGGGACCTACGGTATTGAAAGCTTTCTTT | CASSLPGPTVLKAFF | - | TRBV19 | - | TRBJ1-1
TGCGCCAGCAGCCAAGAGGTTGGGGGAACCGGGGAGCTGTTTTTT | CASSQEVGGTGELFF | - | TRBV4-1 | - | TRBJ2-2
TGTGCCACCAGTGACGTTAGCGGGAGAACCTACAATGAGCAGTTCTTC | CATSDVSGRTYNEQFF | - | TRBV24-1 | TRBD2 | TRBJ2-1
TGCGCCAGCAGCTTGGGAGGGGTCAATTCACCCCTCCACTTT | CASSLGGVNSPLHF | - | TRBV5-1 | - | TRBJ1-6
TGCGCCAGCAGCTTGACCGAGGGGATCAATGAGCAGTTCTTC | CASSLTEGINEQFF | - | TRBV5-1 | - | TRBJ2-1
TGTGCCAGCAGTTTAGACGGTACTAGCACAGATACGCAGTATTTT | CASSLDGTSTDTQYF | many | TRBV12-3/TRBV12-4 | - | TRBJ2-3
TGTGCCAGCAGCACGGACAGAACCACCACGGGTGAGCAGTACTTC | CASSTDRTTTGEQYF | - | TRBV7-9 | - | TRBJ2-7
TGCGCCAGCAGCTTCCTTCCGGGCTACGAGCAGTACTTC | CASSFLPGYEQYF | - | TRBV5-1 | - | TRBJ2-7
TGCAGTGCTGGGACAGGGGGACTGAACACTGAAGCTTTCTTT | CSAGTGGLNTEAFF | - | TRBV20-1 | TRBD1 | TRBJ1-1
TGTGCCATCAGTGAGTCCGGACAGGGGGGAGAGACCCAGTACTTC | CAISESGQGGETQYF | many | TRBV10-3 | TRBD1 | TRBJ2-5
TGTGCCAGCAGCTCCCGAATGGACAGTAAAGGCTACACCTTC | CASSSRMDSKGYTF | few | TRBV7-2 | - | TRBJ1-2
TGCGCCAGCAGCGGCGCCGGGGCCCAGTACTTC | CASSGAGAQYF | - | TRBV10-2 | - | TRBJ2-5
TGTGCCAGCTCGTTCCGACGGGGGGCGCAGATAACCGGGGAGCTGTTTTTT | CASSFRRGAQITGELFF | - | TRBV12-3/TRBV12-4 | - | TRBJ2-2
TGCAGTGCTAGGAAATGGAGCGGGAGACCCGGGGAGCTGTTTTTT | CSARKWSGRPGELFF | - | TRBV20-1 | TRBD2 | TRBJ2-2
TGTGCCAGCAGCTTGGGACTAGAGAGTGAGCAGTTCTTC | CASSLGLESEQFF | - | TRBV5-6 | - | TRBJ2-1
TGCAGTGCTAGAGCCCCTCAGGGGACTAGCGGGAGGACCTACAATGAGCAGTTCTTC | CSARAPQGTSGRTYNEQFF | many | TRBV20-1 | TRBD2 | TRBJ2-1
TGTGCCAGCAGCCCCGGGACCCCAACAGAGCATGAGCAGTTCTTC | CASSPGTPTEHEQFF | few | TRBV7-7 | - | TRBJ2-1
TGCAGTGCTAGAGCCCCGCAGGGACCCGTTGAGCAGTTCTTC | CSARAPQGPVEQFF | - | TRBV20-1 | - | TRBJ2-1
TGCAGCGTTGAGGCGAACAGGGGCACCCAGTACTTC | CSVEANRGTQYF | - | TRBV29-1 | TRBD1 | TRBJ2-5
TGTGCCAGTGTCAACCTCAGGAGGGGTAACACTGAAGCTTTCTTT | CASVNLRRGNTEAFF | few | TRBV19 | - | TRBJ1-1
TGTGCCAGCAGCTTGGGGTTTGGGGATTCTAGCAATCAGCCCCAGCATTTT | CASSLGFGDSSNQPQHF | few | TRBV5-6 | - | TRBJ1-5
TGTGCCAGCAGCCAATCCGAGCAGGGAGACTATGGCTACACCTTC | CASSQSEQGDYGYTF | - | TRBV7-8 | - | TRBJ1-2
TGTGCCAGCAGCTCAACTAGCGGGAGCTCAGCCGGGGAGCTGTTTTTT | CASSSTSGSSAGELFF | - | TRBV12-3/TRBV12-4 | TRBD2 | TRBJ2-2
TGTGCCAGCAGCCTCCGAGGGGGACAGGGAGGACAGCCCCAGCATTTT | CASSLRGGQGGQPQHF | few | TRBV7-8 | TRBD1 | TRBJ1-5
TGTGCCAGCAGTTACGATTTTCCCCTGGATGAGCAGTTCTTC | CASSYDFPLDEQFF | few | TRBV6-5 | - | TRBJ2-1
TGCGCCAGCAACTACGGGACAACTAATGAAAAACTGTTTTTT | CASNYGTTNEKLFF | - | TRBV5-1 | - | TRBJ1-4
TGTGCCAGCAGTGGTATGCCAGGGTATGGCTACACCTTC | CASSGMPGYGYTF | few | TRBV2 | - | TRBJ1-2
TGCGCCAGCAGCCCCGCGCTCTTCGGGTTAGCTTTGGGGGGTAGCAATCAGCCCCAGCATTTT | CASSPALFGLALGGSNQPQHF | many | TRBV4-1 | - | TRBJ1-5
TGTGCCAGCAGCTTGGTTCCTAGCGCGGAGACCCAGTACTTC | CASSLVPSAETQYF | - | TRBV5-5 | - | TRBJ2-5
TGTGCCAGCAGCTTCTTTGGACTAGCGGTACCATCCACTACGCAGTATTTT | CASSFFGLAVPSTTQYF | - | TRBV7-2 | TRBD2 | TRBJ2-3
TGCGCCAGCAGCTTGGCGGATCCAGGGGACGGCAATGAGCAGTTCTTC | CASSLADPGDGNEQFF | many | TRBV5-1 | - | TRBJ2-1
TGCAGTGCTAGAGCTGCAGGGGGGGTGGCTAATGAAAAACTGTTTTTT | CSARAAGGVANEKLFF | - | TRBV20-1 | TRBD1 | TRBJ1-4
TGCGCCAGCAGCTTGGTGGCAGGGACCCCCTCTGGGGCCAACGTCCTGACTTTC | CASSLVAGTPSGANVLTF | many | TRBV5-1 | - | TRBJ2-6